These 30 T cell receptor beta chains were all obtained from the same sample, sequenced in a study of cytomegalovirus exposure and HLA in healthy donors. The primer mix had 60 Vbeta and 13 Jbeta primers. Assay used: immunoSEQ multiplex PCR; TCRdb lists only in-frame clones, some missing. The sample shows 130,000 to 150,000 clones, over 60% of them seen only once. Sequenced: PBMCs. These receptor sequences come from a man aged 35-49 years in good health and CMV-seropositive.

The genes are TRBV7-2 and TRBJ2-1; 10 nucleotides line up with TRBD2. CDR3 size: 17 residues. V lost 5 bases to trimming and J lost 6 bases; unmatched junction nucleotides: 13. Germline V lookup: CDR1 SGHTA, CDR2 FQGNSA. The CDR3 sequence: CASSPLAGAGMGNEQFF. In nucleotides, the CDR3 is TGTGCCAGCAGCCCGCTAGCGGGAGCGGGAATGGGCAATGAGCAGTTCTTC.

The table lists this clone with a few counts. V and J are TRBV28 and TRBJ2-3; 8 bases map to TRBD2. This CDR3 spans 16 amino acids. V was clipped by 5 bases and J by 5 bases; unmatched bases: 12. Germline CDR1 is MDHEN and CDR2 is SYDVKM. CDR3 in DNA: TGTGCCAGCAGTCCGCCTGGGGCGGGAGGTGAAGATACGCAGTATTTT. Its protein product is CASSPPGAGGEDTQYF.

The genes are TRBV28 and TRBJ2-5, with TRBD1 identical over 8 bases. The tail of the sequence fits TRBJ2-7 better, so the J call may be wrong. The CDR3 loop spans 17 amino acids. Germline values: CDR1 MDHEN, CDR2 SYDVKM. CDR3 loop: CASSPMDRAQPSYEQYF. CDR3 nucleotide sequence: TGTGCCAGCAGTCCCATGGACAGGGCCCAGCCCTCCTACGAGCAGTACTTC.

J is TRBJ1-2 and V is TRBV9; TRBD1 agrees at 8 bases. The CDR3 contains 17 residues. After removal of 3 bases from V and 5 bases from J, the junction contained 15 bases not matched to a gene. Germline CDR1 and CDR2: SGDLS and YYNGEE. The CDR3 DNA follows: TGTGCCAGCAGCGGAAAGGACAGGGCGGGCGTAAGATATGGCTACACCTTC. Encoded protein: CASSGKDRAGVRYGYTF.

The genes are TRBV7-8 and TRBJ2-7, with no clear D. Trimming stripped 6 bases from V and 2 bases from J, with 11 bases between. This CDR3 contains 13 residues. Germline CDR1 is SGHVS and CDR2 is FQNEAQ. CDR3 amino acids: CASRQSFPYEQYF. The DNA of the CDR3 is TGTGCCAGCAGACAAAGTTTCCCCTACGAGCAGTACTTC.

The chain joins TRBV4-3 to TRBJ2-4, with D maybe TRBD2 (7 bases). Between the trimmed V and J ends, which lost 2 bases and 1 base, there was a span of 12 bases. Germline loops: CDR1 LGHNA, CDR2 YSLEER. This CDR3 spans 16 amino acids. DNA for the CDR3: TGCGCCAGCAGCCAAAGGGGGGAGGGGGCCAAAAACATTCAGTACTTC. Translating gives CASSQRGEGAKNIQYF.

The chain uses TRBV7-9 and TRBJ1-5; unclear D gene. Germline CDR1 and CDR2: SEHNR and FQNEAQ (reference sequence). The CDR3 is made up of 17 amino acids. V lost 0 bases, J lost 0 bases, and 12 bases lay in between. The CDR3 bases are TGTGCCAGCAGCTTAGCGCTCGGGGTTGATAGCAATCAGCCCCAGCATTTT. Translated, it gives CASSLALGVDSNQPQHF. The whole variable domain, remainder taken from reference TRBV7-9 and TRBJ1-5, is DTGVSQNPRHKITKRGQNVTFRCDPISEHNRLYWYRQTLGQGPEFLTYFQNEAQLEKSRLLSDRFSAERPKGSFSTLEIQRTEQGDSAMYLCASSLALGVDSNQPQHFGDGTRLSIL.

The sample holds a few counts of this clone. V gene TRBV30 combines with J gene TRBJ2-1; D gene ambiguous. Germline CDR1 reads GTSNPN; CDR2 reads SVGIG (reference sequence). The CDR3 has 11 amino acids. Trimming pared 5 bases from V and 4 bases from J, leaving 6 bases between. The chain's CDR3 is CAWRRYNEQFF. The CDR3 DNA sequence: TGTGCCTGGCGCAGATACAATGAGCAGTTCTTC.

The J gene is TRBJ1-1, the V gene TRBV5-1; D unresolved. Deletions cut 0 bases from V and 0 bases from J, with 3 bases between. This CDR3 has 13 residues. Germline V gives CDR1 SGHRS, CDR2 YFSETQ. The CDR3 bases are TGCGCCAGCAGCTTGGGTATGAACACTGAAGCTTTCTTT. Residues: CASSLGMNTEAFF.

The rearrangement uses TRBV28 and TRBJ1-2; TRBD1 agrees at 9 bases. This CDR3 has 14 amino acids. The V segment lost 7 bases and the J segment 4 bases; nucleotides outside the gene matches: 7. The germline gives CDR1 MDHEN, CDR2 SYDVKM. The CDR3 here is CASIHGQGSYGYTF. DNA for the CDR3: TGTGCCAGCATCCACGGACAGGGGAGCTATGGCTACACCTTC.

This chain links TRBV6-6 with TRBJ1-5; 7 bases agree with TRBD1. In germline, CDR1 is MNHNY, CDR2 SVGAGI (reference sequence). V was pared by 6 bases and J by 4 bases, with 9 bases of the junction left unmatched. The CDR3 spans 15 residues. The CDR3 bases are TGTGCCAGCAGCCGCGGACAGGTTGGGAATCAGCCCCAGCATTTT. As protein: CASSRGQVGNQPQHF.

This clone appeared a single time. This chain connects TRBV18 to TRBJ2-5; 7 nucleotides line up with TRBD1. Germline CDR1 is KGHSH and CDR2 is LQKENI. Unmatched junction bases numbered 10, after V lost 5 bases and J lost 7 bases. The CDR3 has 14 amino acids. The CDR3 spells CASSNTGTDGTQYF. The CDR3 region has the DNA TGTGCCAGCTCAAACACCGGGACAGATGGGACCCAGTACTTC.

This chain links TRBV5-1 with TRBJ2-3, with TRBD2 matching over 12 bases. CDR3 size: 17 residues. Trimming took 3 bases from V and 4 from J; bases not matched to a gene: 9. Germline V gene sequence: CDR1 SGHRS, CDR2 YFSETQ. The CDR3 nucleotides read TGCGCCAGCAGCTCGGGACTAGCGGGTTCTCCCGCAGATACGCAGTATTTT. Its protein is CASSSGLAGSPADTQYF.

This clone showed up just a few times. The chain couples TRBV7-3 to TRBJ2-1; D uncertain. The CDR3 is made up of 12 amino acids. CDR1 and CDR2 from the germline V gene are SGHTA and FQGTGA. The germline V and J ends were trimmed by 3 bases and 9 bases, with 9 bases remaining between them. This CDR3 reads CASSFLGSEQFF. The CDR3 DNA follows: TGTGCCAGCAGCTTTCTGGGCAGTGAGCAGTTCTTC.

The rearrangement uses TRBV29-1 and TRBJ2-2; 9 nucleotides agree with TRBD2. In germline, CDR1 is SQVTM, CDR2 ANQGSEA. The CDR3 length is 17 residues. The junction had 7 bases not matched to a gene; V was cut back by 2 bases and J by 0 bases. The chain's CDR3 is CSVESPSGVSNTGELFF. CDR3 DNA: TGCAGCGTTGAATCTCCTAGCGGGGTTTCGAACACCGGGGAGCTGTTTTTT.

V and J are TRBV28 and TRBJ1-5, with D possibly being TRBD1 (5 bases). Per germline, CDR1 MDHEN and CDR2 SYDVKM. V was pared by 11 bases and J by 4 bases, with 24 bases between. This CDR3 region has 16 residues. The CDR3 loop reads CACRGVGLGGNQPQHF. CDR3 nucleotide sequence: TGTGCCTGCCGGGGGGTGGGGCTTGGGGGAAATCAGCCCCAGCATTTT. The variable domain in full, with the rest retrieved from reference TRBV28 and TRBJ1-5, is DVKVTQSSRYLVKRTGEKVFLECVQDMDHENMFWYRQDPGLGLRLIYFSYDVKMKEKGDIPEGYSVSREKKERFSLILESASTNQTSMYLCACRGVGLGGNQPQHFGDGTRLSIL.

The chain joins TRBV7-9 to TRBJ2-1; 12 nucleotides line up with TRBD2. The CDR3 runs 16 residues. Germline V gives CDR1 SEHNR, CDR2 FQNEAQ (reference sequence). With 4 bases clipped from V and 6 bases from J, the junction kept 7 bases outside the gene matches. The CDR3 nucleotides are TGTGCCAGCAGCTCCCTTGGACTAGCGGGGTTCAATGAGCAGTTCTTC. Translation gives CASSSLGLAGFNEQFF. Looking up the rest from reference TRBV7-9 and TRBJ2-1 gives the full variable domain: DTGVSQNPRHKITKRGQNVTFRCDPISEHNRLYWYRQTLGQGPEFLTYFQNEAQLEKSRLLSDRFSAERPKGSFSTLEIQRTEQGDSAMYLCASSSLGLAGFNEQFFGPGTRLTVL.

The gene calls are TRBV5-6 and TRBJ2-5, with TRBD1 matching over 9 bases. Germline V gives CDR1 SGHDT, CDR2 YYEEEE. The CDR3 contains 15 residues. The trim removed 0 bases at V and 5 bases at J, leaving 5 bases unmatched. The CDR3 loop reads CASSLVLTGGETQYF. As DNA, the CDR3 is TGTGCCAGCAGCTTGGTCCTGACAGGGGGGGAGACCCAGTACTTC.

V gene TRBV6-5 combines with J gene TRBJ2-7; weak D call: TRBD2 (5 bases). The CDR3 runs 14 residues. Trimming removed 2 bases from V and 4 bases from J, with 12 bases in between. Germline CDR1 and CDR2: MNHEY and SVGAGI. The CDR3 spells CASSYEASTYEQYF. DNA of the CDR3: TGTGCCAGCAGTTACGAAGCTAGCACTTACGAGCAGTACTTC.

This chain's CDR3 is CASRSTGSNYGYTF. CDR3 nucleotides: TGTGCCAGCAGGTCGACAGGGTCTAACTATGGCTACACCTTC. The V call is TRBV6-5, the J call TRBJ1-2; 7 nucleotides match TRBD1. The V gene end was trimmed by 6 bases and the J gene end by 0 bases; junction bases not matched to a gene: 4. Germline CDR1 MNHEY, CDR2 SVGAGI. This CDR3 is 14 amino acids long.

The V gene is TRBV28, the J gene TRBJ2-7; possible D gene TRBD2, 5 bases. The length of the CDR3 is 14 residues. The germline V gene encodes CDR1 MDHEN and CDR2 SYDVKM. V was pared by 5 bases and J by 3 bases, with 14 bases between. CDR3 coding DNA: TGTGCCAGCAGTCCCCCCGGGAAGCGCTACGAGCAGTACTTC. Translation: CASSPPGKRYEQYF.

The gene calls are TRBV28 and TRBJ2-7; TRBD2 matches 11 bases. Germline loops: CDR1 MDHEN, CDR2 SYDVKM. V was pared by 5 bases and J by 3 bases, with 3 bases of the junction left unmatched. The CDR3 is made up of 14 amino acids. The CDR3 here is CASSPGLAVYEQYF. In nucleotides, the CDR3 is TGTGCCAGCAGTCCGGGACTAGCGGTCTACGAGCAGTACTTC.

The chain is built from TRBV6-5 and TRBJ2-7; 12 bases are a match to TRBD2. With V trimmed by 8 bases and J by 7 bases, 12 bases remained unmatched. The CDR3 runs 15 residues. Germline-derived CDR1 and CDR2 are MNHEY and SVGAGI. This CDR3 is CASSLGLAGLREQYF. DNA for the CDR3: TGTGCCAGCTCCTTGGGACTAGCGGGCCTGCGTGAGCAGTACTTC.

This chain links TRBV7-2 with TRBJ2-5; perhaps TRBD1 as D (5 bases). Germline V gene lookup returns CDR1 SGHTA and CDR2 FQGNSA. The V end lost 1 base, the J end lost 3 bases, and 9 bases lay between the germline ends. The CDR3 has 14 amino acids. The CDR3 coding sequence is TGTGCCAGCAGCTTAGTATACAGGAAAGAGACCCAGTACTTC. It is translated as CASSLVYRKETQYF.

This chain joins TRBV13 and TRBJ2-5; D may be TRBD2 (6 bases). The germline CDR1 and CDR2 sequences are PRHDT and FYEKMQ (reference sequence). Trimming shortened V by 1 base and J by 5 bases, and 17 bases separated the two germline ends. CDR3 length equals 16 residues. Written as DNA, the CDR3 is TGTGCCAGCAGCTTAGTCGAGTCGGGGGTTGAGGAGACCCAGTACTTC. Amino acid sequence: CASSLVESGVEETQYF.

V is TRBV4-1 and J is TRBJ2-5, with D unresolved. The CDR3 consists of 13 residues. V was cut by 1 base and J by 4 bases, with 7 bases left in between. Germline CDR1 MGHRA, CDR2 YSYEKL. CDR3 DNA sequence: TGCGCCAGCAGCCAAGTTCGGGTAGAGACCCAGTACTTC. It translates to CASSQVRVETQYF.

In DNA, the CDR3 is TGTGCCACCCGGTCGCATGGCTCCTACGAGCAGTACTTC. Translating gives CATRSHGSYEQYF. J is TRBJ2-7 and V is TRBV28; D remains ambiguous. CDR3 length equals 13 residues. The ends were cut back, 10 bases at V and 0 bases at J, with 13 bases in the middle. Germline V CDR1 and CDR2: MDHEN, SYDVKM.

The chain recombines TRBV19 with TRBJ2-7; 12 bases line up with TRBD1. The germline gives CDR1 LNHDA, CDR2 SQIVND (reference sequence). CDR3 size: 15 residues. Trimming at V came to 6 bases and at J to 7 bases, leaving 10 bases not matched to a gene. CDR3 in amino acids: CASREEGQGAREQYF. In DNA form, the CDR3 reads TGTGCCAGTAGGGAGGAGGGACAGGGGGCGCGAGAGCAGTACTTC.

The chain recombines TRBV7-8 with TRBJ1-3; D is uncertain. Germline V gives CDR1 SGHVS, CDR2 FQNEAQ. V was clipped by 2 bases and J by 8 bases, with 7 bases between them. CDR3 length: 12 residues. CDR3 residues: CASSLTSDTIYF. Here the CDR3 DNA reads TGTGCCAGCAGCTTAACGTCGGACACCATATATTTT.

The chain recombines TRBV7-9 with TRBJ2-1; TRBD1 matches 8 bases. Germline loops: CDR1 SEHNR, CDR2 FQNEAQ (reference sequence). V gave up 5 bases and J gave up 6 bases; unmatched junction bases: 9. CDR3 length: 15 amino acids. The CDR3 DNA reads as TGTGCCAGCAGCCTCAGGGGGCAGGAGATCAATGAGCAGTTCTTC. Its protein is CASSLRGQEINEQFF. The full variable domain, with the rest looked up from reference TRBV7-9 and TRBJ2-1, is DTGVSQNPRHKITKRGQNVTFRCDPISEHNRLYWYRQTLGQGPEFLTYFQNEAQLEKSRLLSDRFSAERPKGSFSTLEIQRTEQGDSAMYLCASSLRGQEINEQFFGPGTRLTVL.